The present entry profiles one T cell receptor beta chain with its context. This clone was counted only a few times. Which antigen it targets is not known. No base-level quality is on record; no much larger clone is a single base apart. This sample stems from a study of cytomegalovirus exposure and HLA in healthy donors (dated by TCRdb to the late 2010s). Broadly, across the study: According to an earlier analysis of 587 of the donors, about 179 million T cells yielded over 90 million unique TCR beta sequences and approximately 300 Gb of sequence data. An early release covering more than 500 HLA-typed donors comprised 300 to 350 gigabases of sequencing data and tens of millions of unique TCR sequences. Among the approximately 400 genotyped donors, 75% to 90% belonged to the genetic ancestry cluster associated with self-reported Caucasian donors. The study aimed to test whether cataloging public T cell receptors could reveal signatures of past pathogen exposure. The study profiled the T cell repertoires of hundreds of subjects by immunosequencing and related them to cytomegalovirus serostatus. Along with the approximately 700-subject first cohort, a separate validation cohort of about 110 different subjects was used. High-throughput TCR immunosequencing, statistical association of individual TCRs with disease status, and machine learning were combined to predict cytomegalovirus infection status. To study patterns of TCR occurrence, a later analysis re-analyzed previously published TCR beta repertoires from 700 or so donors and added high-resolution HLA genotyping. Rather than drawing on any new phenotypic data, the later analysis identified candidate immune exposures from TCR beta sequences and the way those sequences occurred across donors. An earlier analysis of several hundred of the donors applied high-throughput TCR beta sequencing to assess whether each TCR beta V gene segment acted as functional or pseudogenic. Alongside the repertoire data, information on donor age, sex, ethnicity and CMV serostatus was compiled. Genome-wide SNP genotypes for about three fifths of the 666 donors were used in a later genetic analysis, which treated that subset as a discovery cohort. Every repertoire in the discovery cohort had been generated on one and the same sequencing platform. HLA typing covered class I and class II loci at four-digit resolution. The number of donors typed differed by locus, with about 629-630 for A, B, C, DRB1 and DQB1, around 500 for DQA1, approximately 570 for DPA1, and about 450 for DPB1. Because of strong linkage in the cohort, roughly 5 DR-DQ haplotypes were treated as single units for association and clustering. Across 300 to 400 genotyped donors of the cohort, an average of 235,054 unique TCR beta nucleotide sequences per donor were sequenced, and approximately 17% of those sequences were non-productive.

CDR1 is given as MNHNS and CDR2 as SASEGT, both from the germline V gene. The CDR3 starts with the cysteine, ends with the phenylalanine, and has 12 residues. The retained sequence is limited to the CDR3, 36 bases, with the frame set at the first base. Study-wide findings and limitations: Cytomegalovirus status was reported to be diagnosed by the classifier with high specificity and sensitivity in both the original and validation cohorts. Correlated functional status among segregating V segments might reflect linkage disequilibrium, but an unknown experimental factor could not be ruled out. According to a later analysis, most CMV-associated TCR beta chains appeared to be HLA-restricted, and the HLA associations seemed to be driven largely by CMV exposure. Most TCR sequences were seen in very few donors, while some public TCRs were found in many individuals. The presence/absence analyses assumed that sequencing depth was roughly uniform across donors, and that assumption may not be true. Because HLA typing was unavailable for some donors at each locus, only the typed subset was used in association tests. According to the authors, the approach could potentially be generalized to other disease states and immunological phenotypes. In a later analysis, HLA-associated TCR beta chains were found to be more clonally expanded and to have lower generation probabilities than equally common non-associated chains. This cohort had only TCR beta chains sequenced, and the lack of alpha or paired-chain data limited which features could be detected. Assigning TCR associations to individual alleles was difficult when HLA alleles, especially DR and DQ, strongly co-occurred. A group of highly shared sequence variants was considered likely to be a technical artifact of the sequencing pipeline. Immune exposure information for the cohort was limited to CMV serostatus. Three of the identified cytomegalovirus-associated TCR beta chains were confirmed in vitro to be specific for cytomegalovirus antigens. An earlier analysis of some 560 of the donors showed that most TCR beta V segments appeared in productive rearrangements either about 90% or about 30% of the time, which broadly matched IMGT annotations. A later genetic analysis reported fewer N-insertions in productive TCRs among donors in an Asian-associated ancestry cluster than the roughly 690-donor mean. A further reported finding was that TCR beta sequences accurately predicted the HLA-A and HLA-B alleles for most subjects in the first cohort. A later analysis found that TCR association rates varied across HLA loci, with DRB1 alleles showing the most associated TCRs and HLA-C alleles the fewest. According to a later analysis, parvovirus B19, influenza, CMV and Epstein-Barr virus appeared linked to several top co-occurrence clusters. A total of some 180 TCR beta chains were listed by the study as associated with cytomegalovirus. Some 16 rarely observed V segments, including chromosome 9 orphons, were excluded from the earlier analysis of a few hundred of the donors because counts were too low. The 87-base-pair reads could not distinguish some IMGT-functional V segments, including TRBV6-2 and TRBV6-3, so those segments were excluded. An association between a missense DCLRE1C variant and V-gene and J-gene trimming of TCR beta chains was found in a later genetic analysis and replicated in an independent cohort. In a later analysis, 16,951 TCR beta sequences were associated with specific HLA alleles at a false discovery rate of 0.05.

The cohort was made up of hundreds of healthy bone marrow donors. All cohort members were sampled while nominally healthy, although unrecorded immune exposures were likely present. The donor was CMV seropositive and belonged to the group of 250 to 350 seropositive cohort members. A peripheral blood sample was collected from each donor, and TCR beta sequencing was performed on peripheral blood mononuclear cells. The Qiagen DNeasy Blood Extraction Kit was used to extract genomic DNA from the blood cell samples. The library was produced with the immunoSEQ multiplex PCR assay. The multiplex PCR relied on a mix of 60 forward primers for TCR Vbeta segments and 13 reverse primers for TCR Jbeta segments. The CDR3 region of rearranged TCR beta genes was amplified from genomic DNA by a multiplex PCR assay. On the Illumina HiSeq System, the amplified TCR beta libraries were sequenced as 87-base-pair reads. The study's own analysis went as follows. A later analysis tallied some 79 million unique TCR beta chains across the 666 repertoires, and around 9.9 million of those chains were shared by two or more donors. A nearest-neighbor algorithm error-corrected the raw reads and collapsed the reads into unique sequences, merging closely related sequences to remove PCR and sequencing errors. CDR3 sequences were aligned to IMGT reference sequences to assign V, D and J gene segments. For a sequence to be retained, at least a six-nucleotide match to both a V gene segment and a J gene segment was required. A rearrangement was called productive if the CDR3 had no stop codons and remained in frame with V and J, and every other rearrangement was called non-productive. CDR3 was defined by IMGT convention, running from the second conserved V-encoded cysteine to the conserved J-encoded phenylalanine. Sequences without an unambiguous match to a single V gene segment were excluded from the earlier analysis of 450 to 750 of the donors. An earlier analysis of 587 of the donors called V segments functional above 56.7% productive rearrangements and segregating when the between-donor standard deviation exceeded 5%. To diagnose cytomegalovirus status from the catalog of TCR beta chain sequences, a statistical classification framework was built. In a later analysis, TCR nucleotide sequences were compared against IMGT/GENE-DB human TR gene sequences so that V and J genes could be assigned. In a later analysis, CDR3 sequences and most-parsimonious VDJ recombination scenarios were assigned using the TCRdist pipeline. In a later analysis, every TCR beta chain was defined by the combination of its CDR3 amino acid sequence and its V-gene family, and reads without a unique V-gene family were dropped. In a later analysis, a few hundred highly shared, low-generation-probability nucleotide sequences were removed to address suspected cross-contamination and a sequencing artifact. A later analysis calculated a clonal expansion index for each public chain from normalized within-repertoire ranks of inferred template counts. In a later analysis, generation probabilities were computed using a VDJ recombination model fitted to out-of-frame rearrangements, and the results were checked against IGoR. In a later analysis, TCR-TCR, TCR-HLA and TCR-CMV co-occurrence was scored with hypergeometric tests, and a repertoire-size bias correction was applied to TCR pairs. To estimate false discovery rates, a later analysis permuted the HLA or CMV assignments 20 times. In a later analysis, co-occurring TCRs were grouped using DBSCAN, and TCRdist sequence similarity was added for clustering within HLA-allele-positive subsets. Repertoires with fewer than 30,000 or more than 120,000 public chains, plus five repertoires with anomalous nucleotide sharing, were excluded from co-occurrence clustering. TCRdb re-hosts the immuneACCESS table, in-frame sequences only. Its copies lack some clones; in the studies checked, an unresolved V gene accounts for under half of them, and the cause for the rest is not known. The DNA gave D and trimming, while V, J and clone size come from that table. Present in this sample are roughly 150,000 clones, roughly 70% of which were seen just once. The ten largest clones represent more than 9% of the sample.

This receptor was obtained from a man younger than 45 in good health and CMV-seropositive. The sequenced sample was PBMCs. This receptor chain uses TRBV6-1 and TRBJ2-5; matching of 7 bases hints at TRBD2 as the D gene. The J call is uncertain, as TRBJ2-7 better fits the DNA end. The DNA sequence is as follows: TGTGCCAGCAGGATTGGGGGGGCCGAGCAGTACTTC. Its protein product is CASRIGGAEQYF.